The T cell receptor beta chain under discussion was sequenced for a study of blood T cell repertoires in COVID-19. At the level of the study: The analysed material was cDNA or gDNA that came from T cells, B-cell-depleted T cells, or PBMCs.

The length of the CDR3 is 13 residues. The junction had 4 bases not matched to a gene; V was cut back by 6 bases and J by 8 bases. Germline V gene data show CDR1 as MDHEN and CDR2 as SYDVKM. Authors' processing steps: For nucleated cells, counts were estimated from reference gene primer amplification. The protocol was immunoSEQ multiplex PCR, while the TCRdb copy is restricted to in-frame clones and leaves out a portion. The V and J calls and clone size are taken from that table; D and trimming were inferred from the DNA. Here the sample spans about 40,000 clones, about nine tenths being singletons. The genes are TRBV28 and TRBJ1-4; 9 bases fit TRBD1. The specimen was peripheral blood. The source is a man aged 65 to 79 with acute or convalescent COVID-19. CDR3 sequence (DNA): TGTGCCAGCAGAGATGGACAGGGGGAAAAACTGTTTTTT. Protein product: CASRDGQGEKLFF.